Below are 11 T cell receptor beta chains sequenced from a single sample in a study of cytomegalovirus exposure and HLA in healthy donors. 13 Jbeta primers and 60 Vbeta primers were used for the PCR. The repertoire was sequenced with immunoSEQ multiplex PCR; TCRdb's copy has only in-frame clones and lacks some. Of around 120,000 clones detected, approximately 81% appear once; the ten largest clones hold 3.5% to 4.5%. Material for sequencing was PBMCs. These receptors all come from a woman between 25 and 40 years old in good health and CMV-seronegative.

This clone was counted between two and nine times. The chain uses TRBV11-2 and TRBJ1-2, with 8 bases lining up with TRBD1. The CDR3 covers 16 residues. Trimming removed 3 bases from V and 8 bases from J; junction bases left unmatched: 14. The V gene's germline CDR1 is SGHAT and CDR2 FQNNGV. CDR3 loop: CASSFSGGPDSYGYTF. CDR3 nucleotide sequence: TGTGCCAGCAGCTTTTCAGGGGGCCCCGACAGCTACGGCTACACCTTC.

J is TRBJ1-5 and V is TRBV11-2; tentative D call: TRBD1 (5 bases). Looked up from germline, CDR1 is SGHAT and CDR2 is FQNNGV. The length of the CDR3 is 18 residues. Trimming shortened V by 2 bases and J by 0 bases, and 17 bases separated the two germline ends. CDR3 bases: TGTGCCAGCAGCTTATATCCGGAGGCGGGGGTTAGCAATCAGCCCCAGCATTTT. Its protein product is CASSLYPEAGVSNQPQHF. Supplemented by reference TRBV11-2 and TRBJ1-5, the full variable domain reads EAGVAQSPRYKIIEKRQSVAFWCNPISGHATLYWYQQILGQGPKLLIQFQNNGVVDDSQLPKDRFSAERLKGVDSTLKIQPAKLEDSAVYLCASSLYPEAGVSNQPQHFGDGTRLSIL.

This chain uses TRBV9 with TRBJ1-5, with D perhaps matching TRBD1 (5 bases). The CDR3 sequence is 15 residues long. Trimming left V 7 bases short and J 0 bases short, with 14 bases between. The V gene's germline CDR1 is SGDLS and CDR2 YYNGEE. CDR3 sequence: CASSTGGISNQPQHF. CDR3 sequence (DNA): TGTGCCAGCTCCACGGGGGGAATTAGCAATCAGCCCCAGCATTTT.

V and J are TRBV6-6 and TRBJ2-1; D is unclear. There are 15 residues in the CDR3. Germline V lookup: CDR1 MNHNY, CDR2 SVGAGI (reference sequence). The V and J ends lost 4 bases and 5 bases respectively, with 15 bases between them. CDR3 in amino acids: CASSSLPDIDNEQFF. CDR3 bases: TGTGCCAGCAGTTCCCTACCCGACATTGACAATGAGCAGTTCTTC.

The CDR3 coding sequence is TGTGCCAGTACAACCTTCCCCCCACGACTAGCCACAGATACGCAGTATTTT. Encoded protein: CASTTFPPRLATDTQYF. The V and J genes are TRBV19 and TRBJ2-3, with 7 bases fitting TRBD2. The ends lost 7 bases at V and 2 bases at J; junction bases unmatched: 15. The CDR3 has 17 amino acids. Germline V lookup: CDR1 LNHDA, CDR2 SQIVND (reference sequence).

This clone is a singleton in its sample. The J gene is TRBJ2-1, the V gene TRBV25-1; no definite D call. CDR1 MGHDK and CDR2 SYGVNS come from the germline V gene. Trimming removed 2 bases from V and 10 bases from J, with 18 bases in between. The CDR3 contains 15 residues. The CDR3 region has the DNA TGTGCCAGCAGTGAACCCGACGGGTGGTCCCGAGAGCAGTTCTTC. Protein sequence: CASSEPDGWSREQFF.

The V gene is TRBV28, the J gene TRBJ2-7; 10 bases are a match to TRBD1. V was pared by 2 bases and J by 6 bases, with 7 bases of the junction left unmatched. Germline assignment: CDR1 MDHEN and CDR2 SYDVKM. This CDR3 is built from 15 residues. CDR3 DNA: TGTGCCAGCAGTTTAGTTCGGGACAGGGGCGTCGAGCAGTACTTC. Encoded protein: CASSLVRDRGVEQYF.

This chain links TRBV19 with TRBJ2-7; D might be TRBD2 (5 bases). The CDR3 runs 13 residues. The V end was cut by 10 bases, the J end by 4 bases, with 17 bases between. Germline V CDR1 and CDR2: LNHDA, SQIVND (reference sequence). CDR3 nucleotide sequence: TGTGCCACTGGCCCCGGGGAGAGATACGAGCAGTACTTC. It encodes CATGPGERYEQYF. Drawing the rest from reference TRBV19 and TRBJ2-7, the complete variable domain is DGGITQSPKYLFRKEGQNVTLSCEQNLNHDAMYWYRQDPGQGLRLIYYSQIVNDFQKGDIAEGYSVSREKKESFPLTVTSAQKNPTAFYLCATGPGERYEQYFGPGTRLTVT.

V gene TRBV25-1 combines with J gene TRBJ1-1; possible D gene TRBD1, 5 bases. Germline V gene lookup returns CDR1 MGHDK and CDR2 SYGVNS. Deletions cut 6 bases from V and 3 bases from J, with 17 bases between. The CDR3 covers 15 residues. The CDR3 here is CASSAGRGAHTEAFF. In DNA form, the CDR3 reads TGTGCCAGCAGCGCGGGGCGGGGCGCCCACACTGAAGCTTTCTTT.

This clone was observed a few times. V is TRBV28 and J is TRBJ1-2; 7 positions agree with TRBD1. The CDR3 is 14 amino acids. V lost 7 bases and J lost 7; bases outside the gene matches: 12. CDR1 is MDHEN and CDR2 is SYDVKM in the germline V gene. CDR3 region: CASILRRTGGGYTF. The CDR3 coding sequence is TGTGCCAGCATCCTCCGAAGGACAGGCGGTGGCTACACCTTC.

This clone was seen only a few times. The chain carries TRBV10-3 and TRBJ2-2; TRBD1 matches 8 bases. Per germline, CDR1 ENHRY and CDR2 SYGVKD. CDR3 length: 16 amino acids. The V gene end was trimmed by 10 bases and the J gene end by 1 base; junction bases not matched to a gene: 11. The CDR3 coding sequence is TGTGCCACGAATGGGAAAGGACAGGGGAACACCGGGGAGCTGTTTTTT. It specifies CATNGKGQGNTGELFF.